The sequence of this TCR beta chain was determined in a study of blood T cell repertoires in COVID-19. Per the study methods: Estimated nucleated cell counts came from reference gene primer amplification. Assay used: immunoSEQ multiplex PCR; TCRdb lists only in-frame clones, some missing. V and J calls and clone size are copied from that table; D and trimming were computed from the DNA. The sample holds roughly 180,000 clones, approximately 79% seen once. The CDR3 consists of 16 residues. The germline CDR1 and CDR2 sequences are SGHAT and FQNNGV. V dropped 5 bases and J dropped 3; count of bases not matched to a gene: 5.

The sample consisted of peripheral blood. The chain employs TRBV11-2 and TRBJ2-6; TRBD1 matches at 9 bases. The source of this sequence is a woman aged 60-75 years with COVID-19, enrolled during active disease. The CDR3 DNA reads TGTGCCAGCAGCCGGACAGGGGTTATTGGGGCCAACGTCCTGACTTTC. Its translation: CASSRTGVIGANVLTF.